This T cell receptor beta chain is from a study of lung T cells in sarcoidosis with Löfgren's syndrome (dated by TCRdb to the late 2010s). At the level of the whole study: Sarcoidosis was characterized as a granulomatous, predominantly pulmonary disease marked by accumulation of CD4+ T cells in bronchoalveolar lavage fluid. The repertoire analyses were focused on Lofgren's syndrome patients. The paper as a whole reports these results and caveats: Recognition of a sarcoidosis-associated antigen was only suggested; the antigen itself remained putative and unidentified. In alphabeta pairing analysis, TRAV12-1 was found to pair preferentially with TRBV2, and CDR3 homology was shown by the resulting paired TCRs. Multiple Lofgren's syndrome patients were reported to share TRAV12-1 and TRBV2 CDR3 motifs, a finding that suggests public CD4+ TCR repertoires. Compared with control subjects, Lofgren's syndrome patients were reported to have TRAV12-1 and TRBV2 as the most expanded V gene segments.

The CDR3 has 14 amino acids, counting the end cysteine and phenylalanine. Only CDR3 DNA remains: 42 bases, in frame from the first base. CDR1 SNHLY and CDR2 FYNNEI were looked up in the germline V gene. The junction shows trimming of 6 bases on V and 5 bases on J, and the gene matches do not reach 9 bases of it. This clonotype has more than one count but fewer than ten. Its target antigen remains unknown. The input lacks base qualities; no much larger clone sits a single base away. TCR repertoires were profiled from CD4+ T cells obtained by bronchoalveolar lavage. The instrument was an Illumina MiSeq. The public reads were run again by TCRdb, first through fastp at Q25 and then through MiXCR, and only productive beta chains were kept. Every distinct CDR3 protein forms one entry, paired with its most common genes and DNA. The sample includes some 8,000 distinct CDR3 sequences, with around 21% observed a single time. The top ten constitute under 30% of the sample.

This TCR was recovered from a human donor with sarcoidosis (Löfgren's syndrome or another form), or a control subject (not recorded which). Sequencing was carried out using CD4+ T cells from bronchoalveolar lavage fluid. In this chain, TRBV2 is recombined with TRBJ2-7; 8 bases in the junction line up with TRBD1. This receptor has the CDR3 CASRSTGGSDEQYF. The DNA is TGTGCCAGCAGATCTACAGGGGGTAGCGACGAGCAGTACTTC. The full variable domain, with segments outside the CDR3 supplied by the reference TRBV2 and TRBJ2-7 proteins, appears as EPEVTQTPSHQVTQMGQEVILRCVPISNHLYFYWYRQILGQKVEFLVSFYNNEISEKSEIFDDQFSVERPDGSNFTLKIRSTKLEDSAMYFCASRSTGGSDEQYFGPGTRLTVT.